This T cell receptor (beta chain) was sequenced during a study of blood T cell repertoires in COVID-19. This CDR3 has 14 residues. Germline loops: CDR1 SGHTA, CDR2 FQGNSA. V shed 5 bases and J 8 bases; nucleotides not matched to a gene: 9. Original data processing: By means of reference gene primer amplification, nucleated cell counts were estimated. Profiled with immunoSEQ multiplex PCR; TCRdb holds only in-frame clones, not every one. The D gene and trimming were derived from the DNA, and the V and J assignments and clone size from that table. This table has about 220,000 clones, less than 85% appearing once. This clone was picked up one time.

This chain joins TRBV7-2 and TRBJ2-5; 9 bases map to TRBD2. The TCR originated in a woman aged 80 or over with acute or convalescent COVID-19. The sequencing input was peripheral blood. CDR3 in DNA: TGTGCCAGCAGCCAGAACACCGGGACTAGCACCCAGTACTTC. Protein sequence: CASSQNTGTSTQYF. The entire variable domain, with the rest obtained from reference TRBV7-2 and TRBJ2-5, is as follows: GAGVSQSPSNKVTEKGKDVELRCDPISGHTALYWYRQSLGQGLEFLIYFQGNSAPDKSGLPSDRFSAERTGGSVSTLTIQRTQQEDSAVYLCASSQNTGTSTQYFGPGTRLLVL.